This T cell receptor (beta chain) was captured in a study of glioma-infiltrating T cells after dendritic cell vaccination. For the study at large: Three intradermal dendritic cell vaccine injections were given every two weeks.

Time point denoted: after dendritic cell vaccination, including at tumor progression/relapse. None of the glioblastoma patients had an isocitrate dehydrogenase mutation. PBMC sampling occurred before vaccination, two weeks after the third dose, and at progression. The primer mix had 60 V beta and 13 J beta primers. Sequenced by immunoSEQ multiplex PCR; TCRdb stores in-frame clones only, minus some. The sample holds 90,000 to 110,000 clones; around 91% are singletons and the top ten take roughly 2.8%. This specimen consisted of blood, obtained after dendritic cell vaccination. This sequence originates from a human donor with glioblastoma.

CDR3 nucleotide sequence: TGTGCCAGCTCACCACGACAGCAAGAGACCCAGTACTTC. It specifies CASSPRQQETQYF. V gene TRBV18 combines with J gene TRBJ2-5, with D possibly TRBD1 on 5 matching bases. V was clipped by 1 base and J by 2 bases, with 5 bases between them. There are 13 residues in the CDR3. Per the germline V gene, CDR1 is KGHSH and CDR2 is LQKENI.